This T cell receptor beta chain was observed in a study of regulatory T cells in long-lasting Graves disease. The time point was: newly diagnosed GD, antithyroid drugs for less than 3 months. PBMCs provided the RNA from which the TCR library was made. The trim removed 9 bases at V and 7 bases at J, leaving 8 bases unmatched. This CDR3 spans 12 amino acids. CDR3-region Arm-PCR and iRepertoire HTBI primers produced the TCR beta libraries. From the multiplex PCR reads, TCRdb called clonotypes with MiXCR, one entry per CDR3 protein. The data hold about 530,000 distinct CDR3 sequences, with roughly 16% observed a single time. These same data were also listed under a study on T cells in Graves' hyperthyroidism and ophthalmopathy.

The origin of this receptor is a woman aged 40-60 years with Graves disease. The specimen was peripheral blood mononuclear cells (PBMCs), collected at new diagnosis, from a patient treated with antithyroid drugs. The rearrangement joins TRBV12-3 or TRBV12-4 to TRBJ2-7; TRBD2 matches 8 bases. CDR3 in DNA: TGTGCCAGTCTGACGGGGGGGCGTGAGCAGTACTTC. This gives the protein CASLTGGREQYF.